The 31 T cell receptor beta chains presented below share a single source sample, sequenced in a study of T cell repertoires in cytomegalovirus infection. TCRdb independently ran MiXCR on the reads; one entry per CDR3 protein. The repertoire holds under 90,000 distinct CDR3 sequences, with 20% to 25% as singletons. What these receptors recognize is not known. Sequencing was performed on PBMCs, sequenced either directly or after in vitro stimulation (not recorded which). These receptors all come from a human donor in good health (CMV status not recorded). Some clones in this sample may be carry-over from other donors' samples.

In regard to this clonotype: Germline is not matched at one junction end, which may reflect a read error. DNA of the CDR3: TGCAGTGCTAGAGATCGGGGGCTGAACACCGGGGAGATGTTTTTT. It yields the protein CSARDRGLNTGEMFF. The V call is TRBV20-1, the J call TRBJ2-2; D could derive from TRBD1 or TRBD2 (6 bases each). Germline assignment: CDR1 DFQATT and CDR2 SNEGSKA (reference sequence). This CDR3 has 15 amino acids.

This clonotype was observed a handful of times. The chain links TRBV24-1 to TRBJ1-3; D call uncertain. V was shortened by 4 bases and J by 3 bases, with 3 bases between the two germline ends. Germline V gene sequence: CDR1 KGHDR, CDR2 SFDVKD. The CDR3 covers 12 residues. CDR3 protein: CATSDFGNTIYF. The CDR3 DNA is TGTGCCACCAGTGACTTTGGAAACACCATATATTTT.

This clonotype was counted between two and nine times. The rearrangement uses TRBV5-1 and TRBJ1-3; D not certain. The CDR3 totals 13 residues. CDR1 and CDR2 (germline): SGHRS, YFSETQ. Trimming took off 5 bases at V and 1 base at J, with 7 bases between the two ends. The CDR3 coding sequence is TGCGCCAGCAGTATGGCATCTGGAAACACCATATATTTT. As protein: CASSMASGNTIYF. Combining the CDR3 with reference TRBV5-1 and TRBJ1-3 gives the whole variable domain KAGVTQTPRYLIKTRGQQVTLSCSPISGHRSVSWYQQTPGQGLQFLFEYFSETQRNKGNFPGRFSGRQFSNSRSEMNVSTLELGDSALYLCASSMASGNTIYFGEGSWLTVV.

This clonotype was detected only a few times. The chain is built from TRBV12-3 or TRBV12-4 and TRBJ2-2; 10 bases match TRBD2. The junction had 17 bases not matched to a gene; V was cut back by 10 bases and J by 6 bases. The CDR3 is made up of 17 amino acids. CDR3 DNA sequence: TGTGCCACTAAGGGTCTAGCGGGAGTTTGGACACCCGGGGAGCTGTTTTTT. Protein sequence: CATKGLAGVWTPGELFF.

The chain has TRBV6-2 or TRBV6-3 and TRBJ2-1; the match to TRBD2 covers 12 bases. Germline loops: CDR1 MNHEY, CDR2 SVGEGT. V dropped 10 bases and J dropped 5; count of bases not matched to a gene: 6. This CDR3 region has 14 residues. CDR3 loop: CATQLAGGNNEQFF. The DNA of the CDR3 is TGTGCCACCCAACTAGCGGGAGGAAACAATGAGCAGTTCTTC.

The gene calls are TRBV6-2 or TRBV6-3 and TRBJ2-1; weak D call: TRBD2 (5 bases). There are 15 residues in the CDR3. The ends were cut back, 5 bases at V and 2 bases at J, with 13 bases in the middle. The germline V gene has CDR1 MNHEY and CDR2 SVGEGT. The CDR3 spells CASSRTPVTYNEQFF. As DNA, the CDR3 is TGTGCCAGCAGTCGGACTCCGGTTACCTACAATGAGCAGTTCTTC.

This clonotype was recorded once. The gene calls are TRBV9 and TRBJ2-3, with D possibly matching TRBD2 (6 bases). V was pared by 3 bases and J by 0 bases, with 11 bases between. Germline assignment: CDR1 SGDLS and CDR2 YYNGEE. CDR3 length equals 15 residues. In DNA form, the CDR3 reads TGTGCCAGCAGCGAGACTAGTGCGAGCACAGATACGCAGTATTTT. This codes for CASSETSASTDTQYF.

V gene TRBV6-6 combines with J gene TRBJ2-5; TRBD2 aligns across 9 bases. V was pared by 1 base and J by 0 bases, with 3 bases of the junction left unmatched. Germline values: CDR1 MNHNY, CDR2 SVGAGI (reference sequence). The CDR3 is 16 amino acids. In DNA form, the CDR3 reads TGTGCCAGCAGTTACTGGGCTAGCGGGGACCAAGAGACCCAGTACTTC. Amino acids: CASSYWASGDQETQYF.

The chain uses TRBV20-1 and TRBJ2-7; 8 bases are shared with TRBD2. V shed 2 bases, J shed 0 bases, and the junction held 9 bases outside the gene matches. The CDR3 is 16 amino acids. The germline gives CDR1 DFQATT, CDR2 SNEGSKA (reference sequence). As DNA, the CDR3 is TGCAGTGCTAGACCAATAGCGGGATCTAGCTCCTACGAGCAGTACGTC. It encodes CSARPIAGSSSYEQYV.

This clonotype was observed at least ten times. The chain carries TRBV12-3 or TRBV12-4 and TRBJ2-7; a weak D match, TRBD1 (6 bases). V was shortened by 5 bases and J by 6 bases, with 14 bases between the two germline ends. This CDR3 is 13 amino acids long. In nucleotides, the CDR3 is TGTGCCAGCAGTCTAGGGGGATGGGGCGAGCAGTACGTC. Translating gives CASSLGGWGEQYV.

This clonotype has only a few counts. This sequence joins TRBV7-2 and TRBJ2-5; D is unresolved. Trimming shortened V by 6 bases and J by 4 bases, and 6 bases separated the two germline ends. The CDR3 runs 11 residues. In germline, CDR1 is SGHTA, CDR2 FQGNSA. CDR3 sequence reads: CASRIGETQYF. The DNA of the CDR3 is TGTGCCAGCAGAATCGGAGAGACCCAGTACTTC.

The sample holds a few counts of this clonotype. This CDR3 is CSAPPQGKAGELFF. In DNA, the CDR3 is TGCAGTGCCCCCCCTCAGGGAAAGGCCGGGGAGCTGTTTTTT. The chain employs TRBV20-1 and TRBJ2-2; maybe TRBD1 (5 bases). Germline CDR1 DFQATT, CDR2 SNEGSKA (reference sequence). The CDR3 consists of 14 residues. V lost 6 bases and J 6 bases, leaving 17 bases between the germline ends.

The genes are TRBV5-4 and TRBJ1-1; maybe TRBD1 (6 bases). From germline, CDR1 is SGHNT and CDR2 YYREEE (reference sequence). V gave up 0 bases and J gave up 2 bases, with 11 bases separating them. The CDR3 covers 15 residues. The CDR3 region is CASSLEGGLNTEAFF. The CDR3 nucleotides read TGTGCCAGCAGCTTGGAGGGGGGCCTTAACACTGAAGCTTTCTTT.

This clonotype was counted a few times. The chain uses TRBV19 and TRBJ1-6, with D hard to call. This CDR3 region has 17 residues. Trimming stripped 6 bases from V and 0 bases from J, with 15 bases between. Germline V lookup: CDR1 LNHDA, CDR2 SQIVND (reference sequence). The CDR3 reads CASRDNRYNSYNSPLHF. Written as DNA, the CDR3 is TGTGCCAGTAGGGATAACAGATACAACTCCTATAATTCACCCCTCCACTTT.

The V and J genes are TRBV20-1 and TRBJ2-7; D might be TRBD2 (6 bases). CDR3 size: 15 residues. V was pared by 0 bases and J by 4 bases, with 16 bases between. The germline V gene has CDR1 DFQATT and CDR2 SNEGSKA (reference sequence). This chain's CDR3 is CSAREYGGTGYEQYV. The CDR3 nucleotides are TGCAGTGCTAGAGAGTACGGCGGGACGGGATACGAGCAGTACGTC.

This clonotype was detected many times. The J gene is TRBJ1-2, the V gene TRBV6-1; 8 bases agree with TRBD1. The CDR3 has 14 residues. The trim removed 7 bases at V and 8 bases at J, leaving 12 bases unmatched. The germline CDR1 and CDR2 sequences are MNHNS and SASEGT. In DNA, the CDR3 is TGTGCCAGCACAGACAGGGGCCGATTGCGGGGCTACACCTTC. Translated, it gives CASTDRGRLRGYTF.

This sequence joins TRBV19 and TRBJ2-7; 9 bases map to TRBD2. This CDR3 region has 15 residues. Trimming at V came to 7 bases and at J to 6 bases, leaving 13 bases not matched to a gene. Germline V CDR1 and CDR2: LNHDA, SQIVND (reference sequence). As DNA, the CDR3 is TGTGCCAGTATTACGGGCGGGAGGGCCTCGGTCGAGCAGTACTTC. Translating it yields CASITGGRASVEQYF.

This clonotype turned up a few times. CDR3 DNA: TGTGCCAGCAGCTTCGGCGTAATAGACAGGGGGTTCGGTGAGCAGTTCTTC. This gives the protein CASSFGVIDRGFGEQFF. This chain uses TRBV5-6 with TRBJ2-1; TRBD1 matches 9 bases. Germline CDR1 SGHDT, CDR2 YYEEEE. The CDR3 has 17 amino acids. The ends lost 2 bases at V and 9 bases at J; junction bases unmatched: 15.

Ten or more counts support this clonotype. The gene calls are TRBV6-1 and TRBJ2-5; a weak D match, TRBD2 (5 bases). CDR3 length equals 13 residues. Germline CDR1 MNHNS, CDR2 SASEGT. V lost 6 bases and J 3 bases, leaving 11 bases between the germline ends. CDR3 residues: CASRERSKETQYF. The CDR3 DNA reads TGTGCCAGCAGAGAGCGGAGCAAAGAGACCCAGTACTTC.

CDR3 in amino acids: CSARQGENYGYTF. Written as DNA, the CDR3 is TGCAGTGCTAGACAGGGGGAAAACTATGGCTACACCTTC. The chain uses TRBV20-1 and TRBJ1-2; 7 nucleotides match TRBD1. The length of the CDR3 is 13 residues. Germline V gives CDR1 DFQATT, CDR2 SNEGSKA (reference sequence). With 2 bases clipped from V and 2 bases from J, the junction kept 2 bases outside the gene matches.

This clonotype was observed a handful of times. This chain uses TRBV20-1 with TRBJ2-3, with 9 bases aligning to TRBD1. This CDR3 is built from 18 residues. With 6 bases clipped from V and 0 bases from J, the junction kept 16 bases outside the gene matches. Germline assignment: CDR1 DFQATT and CDR2 SNEGSKA (reference sequence). The chain's CDR3 is CSAHGQGTGLSSTDTQYF. The DNA of the CDR3 is TGCAGTGCCCATGGACAGGGGACCGGACTATCTAGCACAGATACGCAGTATTTT.

This clonotype is judged hyperexpanded (1% or more). The gene calls are TRBV11-2 and TRBJ2-3; 7 bases map to TRBD1. In germline, CDR1 is SGHAT, CDR2 FQNNGV. After removal of 2 bases from V and 1 base from J, the junction contained 3 bases not matched to a gene. There are 15 residues in the CDR3. DNA of the CDR3: TGTGCCAGCAGCTTAAACAGGGGTCGCACAGATACGCAGTATTTT. Amino acids: CASSLNRGRTDTQYF. Complete variable domain (other parts from reference TRBV11-2 and TRBJ2-3): EAGVAQSPRYKIIEKRQSVAFWCNPISGHATLYWYQQILGQGPKLLIQFQNNGVVDDSQLPKDRFSAERLKGVDSTLKIQPAKLEDSAVYLCASSLNRGRTDTQYFGPGTRLTVL.

There are many counts of this clonotype. The chain combines TRBV28 with TRBJ1-5, with TRBD1 matching over 12 bases. Trimming took 4 bases from V and 7 from J; bases not matched to a gene: 8. CDR3 length: 16 amino acids. Germline V gene data show CDR1 as MDHEN and CDR2 as SYDVKM. Here the CDR3 reads CASSSRGTGGRQPQHF. For the CDR3, the DNA is TGTGCCAGCAGTTCCCGGGGGACAGGGGGCCGGCAGCCCCAGCATTTT.

This clonotype came up many times. The chain links TRBV7-8 to TRBJ1-2; D uncertain. Trimming left V 4 bases short and J 1 base short, with 16 bases between. This CDR3 has 16 residues. CDR1 is SGHVS, CDR2 FQNEAQ, per germline. CDR3 coding DNA: TGTGCCAGCAGCTCCCAACCCCGGGCCAATAACTATGGCTACACCTTC. Residues: CASSSQPRANNYGYTF.

The chain carries TRBV7-6 and TRBJ1-4; D not certain. The CDR3 contains 12 residues. Between the trimmed V and J ends, which lost 0 bases and 6 bases, there was a span of 2 bases. Germline V gives CDR1 SGHVS, CDR2 FNYEAQ. CDR3 region: CASSLAYEKLFF. In DNA form, the CDR3 reads TGTGCCAGCAGCTTAGCATATGAAAAACTGTTTTTT.

V is TRBV7-2 and J is TRBJ2-5; 7 nucleotides agree with TRBD2. The germline V gene encodes CDR1 SGHTA and CDR2 FQGNSA. CDR3 length: 15 amino acids. With V trimmed by 2 bases and J by 5 bases, 8 bases remained unmatched. The CDR3 DNA is TGTGCCAGCAGCTTACCGATCGGACTAGTGGAGACCCAGTACTTC. Residues: CASSLPIGLVETQYF.

The chain links TRBV6-5 to TRBJ2-7; 7 positions match TRBD2. This CDR3 region has 14 residues. With V trimmed by 0 bases and J by 4 bases, 3 bases remained unmatched. The germline gives CDR1 MNHEY, CDR2 SVGAGI. CDR3 nucleotides: TGTGCCAGCAGTTACTCAGAGGGAGGGTACGAGCAGTACGTC. It yields the protein CASSYSEGGYEQYV.

This clonotype was counted between two and nine times. The chain carries TRBV7-2 and TRBJ1-5; D is ambiguous. CDR3 length: 12 residues. Trimming took off 0 bases at V and 9 bases at J, with 6 bases between the two ends. From germline, CDR1 is SGHTA and CDR2 FQGNSA. The DNA of the CDR3 is TGTGCCAGCAGCTTAGCAGGTCGGCCCCAGCATTTT. It is translated as CASSLAGRPQHF.

The gene calls are TRBV12-3 or TRBV12-4 and TRBJ1-4; 7 nucleotides align to TRBD1. CDR3 length: 15 residues. V was pared by 3 bases and J by 5 bases, with 6 bases of the junction left unmatched. The CDR3 DNA reads TGTGCCAGCAGTTTGGAGGGACAGAGGAATGAAAAACTGTTTTTT. Protein sequence: CASSLEGQRNEKLFF.

This clonotype came up many times. The chain joins TRBV20-1 to TRBJ2-7; TRBD2 aligns across 11 bases. CDR1 is DFQATT and CDR2 is SNEGSKA in the germline V gene (reference sequence). V lost 6 bases, J lost 2 bases, and 12 bases stayed unmatched. The length of the CDR3 is 16 residues. CDR3 sequence reads: CSAMALAGGRAYEQYF. The CDR3 DNA sequence: TGCAGTGCAATGGCCTTAGCGGGAGGGCGGGCCTACGAGCAGTACTTC.

The chain employs TRBV7-6 and TRBJ2-7, with D possibly matching TRBD1 (6 bases). V shed 3 bases and J shed 3 bases, with 15 bases lying between them. The CDR3 contains 15 residues. CDR1 and CDR2 from the germline V gene are SGHVS and FNYEAQ. CDR3 residues: CASSLRSGQDYEQYF. The CDR3 DNA sequence: TGTGCCAGCAGCTTGAGATCGGGACAAGACTACGAGCAGTACTTC.